This passage covers 13 T cell receptor beta chains from one sample sequenced in a study of blood T cell repertoires in COVID-19. The data were produced by immunoSEQ multiplex PCR, yet TCRdb's version contains in-frame clones alone and is incomplete. The profile covers about 110,000 clones, with less than 75% appearing a single time and about 2% taken by the ten largest. Sequenced sample: peripheral blood. Receptors originate from a woman in her 40s with acute or convalescent COVID-19.

A remark on this clone: This sample includes further DNA sequences coding for the same CDR3. The genes are TRBV29-1 and TRBJ1-1, with no clear D. CDR1 is SQVTM, CDR2 ANQGSEA, per germline. The CDR3 length is 12 residues. Trimming removed 4 bases at V and 0 bases at J, with 6 bases between. The CDR3 is CSVGQLNTEAFF. The CDR3 DNA is TGCAGCGTTGGCCAGTTGAACACTGAAGCTTTCTTT.

V is TRBV5-3 and J is TRBJ1-3; TRBD1 matches at 11 bases. TRBV5-3 falls under the ORF class, with uncertain function. The CDR3 totals 15 residues. V dropped 2 bases and J dropped 14; count of bases not matched to a gene: 12. In DNA, the CDR3 is TGTGCCAGAAGCTTACCCGGGACAGGGGGTTCAGTTTTATATTTT. The encoded protein is CARSLPGTGGSVLYF.

Only a few counts were recorded for this clone. This sequence joins TRBV10-2 and TRBJ2-6; the D gene is possibly TRBD1 (6 bases). The CDR3 length is 17 residues. Per germline, CDR1 WSHSY and CDR2 SAAADI. Trimming shortened V by 6 bases and J by 0 bases, and 15 bases separated the two germline ends. The CDR3 region has the DNA TGCGCCAGCAGCTTGTCCCAGGGGCCCTCTGGGGCCAACGTCCTGACTTTC. Protein product: CASSLSQGPSGANVLTF.

The table lists this clone with a count of one. This chain connects TRBV9 to TRBJ2-1, with D possibly matching TRBD1 (5 bases). Germline V gene data show CDR1 as SGDLS and CDR2 as YYNGEE. The CDR3 consists of 12 residues. The ends were cut back, 4 bases at V and 5 bases at J, with 7 bases in the middle. CDR3 sequence (DNA): TGTGCCAGCAGCCCGACAGACAATGAGCAGTTCTTC. Translating gives CASSPTDNEQFF.

The J gene is TRBJ2-3, the V gene TRBV3-1 (or the pseudogene TRBV3-2); 9 bases agree with TRBD2. Germline assignment: CDR1 LGHDT and CDR2 YNNKEL (reference sequence). The CDR3 spans 16 residues. The V gene end was trimmed by 4 bases and the J gene end by 2 bases; junction bases not matched to a gene: 7. CDR3 loop: CASSPYSGGLTDTQYF. The CDR3 coding sequence is TGTGCCAGCAGCCCCTATAGCGGGGGACTCACAGATACGCAGTATTTT.

The chain is built from TRBV7-7 and TRBJ2-5; 9 positions match TRBD2. V lost 8 bases, J lost 3 bases, and 13 bases stayed unmatched. The germline V gene encodes CDR1 SSHAT and CDR2 FNYEAQ (reference sequence). The CDR3 covers 16 residues. The CDR3 DNA follows: TGTGCCAGCCAACCCGTTAGCGGGGGTGGAGAAGAGACCCAGTACTTC. Encoded protein: CASQPVSGGGEETQYF. The whole variable domain, remainder taken from reference TRBV7-7 and TRBJ2-5, is GAGVSQSPRYKVTKRGQDVTLRCDPISSHATLYWYQQALGQGPEFLTYFNYEAQPDKSGLPSDRFSAERPEGSISTLTIQRTEQRDSAMYRCASQPVSGGGEETQYFGPGTRLLVL.

V usage is TRBV6-6 and J usage is TRBJ2-2; D might be TRBD1 (5 bases). The length of the CDR3 is 14 residues. Trimming pared 8 bases from V and 4 bases from J, leaving 14 bases between. The V gene's germline CDR1 is MNHNY and CDR2 SVGAGI (reference sequence). For the CDR3, the DNA is TGTGCCAGCGTCCAGGACAAGCGCACCGGGGAGCTGTTTTTT. It yields the protein CASVQDKRTGELFF.

The V call is TRBV27, the J call TRBJ2-1; 9 bases match TRBD2. The CDR3 covers 15 residues. Germline values: CDR1 MNHEY, CDR2 SMNVEV (reference sequence). The V segment lost 7 bases and the J segment 6 bases; nucleotides outside the gene matches: 10. The CDR3 nucleotides are TGTGCCAGCACAAGTTATAGCGGGGGAGGCAATGAGCAGTTCTTC. Its translation: CASTSYSGGGNEQFF.

The CDR3 protein is CASSSRGGAPDTQYF. The CDR3 DNA is TGTGCCAGCAGCTCGCGGGGGGGCGCGCCGGATACGCAGTATTTT. The rearrangement uses TRBV5-6 and TRBJ2-3; 9 bases match TRBD2. Unmatched junction bases numbered 8, after V lost 3 bases and J lost 6 bases. This CDR3 spans 15 amino acids. Looked up from germline, CDR1 is SGHDT and CDR2 is YYEEEE.

This clone came up once. This chain's CDR3 is CASGLDGGRQPQHF. CDR3 coding DNA: TGTGCTAGTGGTTTGGACGGCGGCAGACAGCCCCAGCATTTT. This chain links TRBV12-5 with TRBJ1-5; no clear D gene. Germline loops: CDR1 LGHNT, CDR2 FRNRAP. Between the trimmed V and J ends, which lost 1 base and 7 bases, there was a span of 11 bases. The CDR3 totals 14 residues.

This rearrangement joins TRBV5-1 to TRBJ2-7, with a tentative D call TRBD1 (6 bases). Between the trimmed V and J ends, which lost 4 bases and 1 base, there was a span of 9 bases. The CDR3 loop spans 13 amino acids. Germline V gene lookup returns CDR1 SGHRS and CDR2 YFSETQ. The CDR3 reads CASSLDRSYEQYF. DNA of the CDR3: TGCGCCAGCAGCCTCGACAGGTCCTACGAGCAGTACTTC.

This clone was counted a few times. The V call is TRBV9, the J call TRBJ1-2; 8 bases agree with TRBD1. Unmatched junction bases numbered 10, after V lost 4 bases and J lost 8 bases. The germline V gene encodes CDR1 SGDLS and CDR2 YYNGEE. The CDR3 runs 14 residues. The CDR3 nucleotides are TGTGCCAGCAGCCCACCCCAGGGGGCGCTGGGCTACACCTTC. Its translation is CASSPPQGALGYTF.

V and J are TRBV30 and TRBJ2-3, with TRBD2 as a possible D gene (7 bases). This CDR3 has 15 residues. V shed 3 bases and J shed 5 bases, with 18 bases lying between them. CDR1 GTSNPN and CDR2 SVGIG come from the germline V gene (reference sequence). The CDR3 sequence is CAWRRLGGAKDTQYF. The CDR3 nucleotides read TGTGCCTGGAGGCGGTTAGGGGGGGCCAAAGATACGCAGTATTTT.